One and the same sample provided the 7 T cell receptor beta chains below, sequenced in a study of early T cells in non-severe SARS-CoV-2 infection (dated by TCRdb to about 2021). Library method: 5' RACE. The instrument given in TCRdb is NextSeq 500. Starting from the raw public reads, TCRdb applied fastp trimming at Q25, assembled clones with MiXCR and retained in-frame beta chains. Each entry is one CDR3 protein sequence, shown with its most common DNA and genes. Here the sample has 40,000 to 55,000 distinct CDR3 sequences; more than 6.5% occur a single time. The ten largest clonotypes hold 8.3% of the sample. Sequencing used whole blood. The receptors derive from an adult who was a healthcare worker with PCR-confirmed SARS-CoV-2 infection or an uninfected control (not recorded which).

The rearrangement links TRBV28 to TRBJ2-3, with D uncertain. CDR3 length: 13 amino acids. With 3 bases removed from V and 1 base from J, the gap between germline ends came to 5 bases. From germline, CDR1 is MDHEN and CDR2 SYDVKM. CDR3 DNA: TGTGCCAGCAGTTTGAGTGGCACAGATACGCAGTATTTT. Translated: CASSLSGTDTQYF.

This clonotype was detected many times. The J gene is TRBJ2-7, the V gene TRBV29-1, with 9 bases identical to TRBD1. The germline CDR1 and CDR2 sequences are SQVTM and ANQGSEA. With V trimmed by 6 bases and J by 7 bases, 10 bases remained unmatched. The CDR3 covers 13 residues. The CDR3 loop reads CSVSLGTGTEQYF. In DNA, the CDR3 is TGCAGCGTCTCCTTGGGGACAGGGACTGAGCAGTACTTC.

V usage is TRBV7-9 and J usage is TRBJ2-7, with a possible D match to TRBD2 (5 bases). With 5 bases removed from V and 3 bases from J, the gap between germline ends came to 23 bases. Germline V gives CDR1 SEHNR, CDR2 FQNEAQ (reference sequence). This CDR3 is built from 17 residues. The CDR3: CASSGPRSTGSFYEQYF. Written as DNA, the CDR3 is TGTGCCAGCAGCGGCCCGAGATCCACGGGGTCTTTCTACGAGCAGTACTTC.

The CDR3 DNA follows: TGTGCCAGCAGTGGACTAGAGACCCAGTACTTC. It is translated as CASSGLETQYF. The chain uses TRBV12-3 or TRBV12-4 and TRBJ2-5; tentative D call: TRBD2 (5 bases). The CDR3 length is 11 residues. V was cut by 5 bases and J by 4 bases, with 5 bases left in between.

In this sample, this clonotype turned up a few times. V usage is TRBV6-2 or TRBV6-3 and J usage is TRBJ1-2; D may be TRBD1 (6 bases). There are 14 residues in the CDR3. Trimming took off 7 bases at V and 4 bases at J, with 16 bases between the two ends. The germline gives CDR1 MNHEY, CDR2 SVGEGT. The CDR3 nucleotides are TGTGCCAGCACCTTTGTACAGGGTGGCTATGGCTACACCTTC. Protein: CASTFVQGGYGYTF.

This clonotype was counted a few times. This chain uses TRBV28 with TRBJ2-3; 12 nucleotides agree with TRBD2. The germline V gene encodes CDR1 MDHEN and CDR2 SYDVKM. V lost 3 bases to trimming and J lost 5 bases; unmatched junction nucleotides: 3. The CDR3 is made up of 15 amino acids. CDR3 DNA: TGTGCCAGCAGTTTGACTAGCGGGGGTATAGATACGCAGTATTTT. It codes for CASSLTSGGIDTQYF.

This clonotype has a handful of counts. This chain links TRBV19 with TRBJ1-5; no clear D. Germline CDR1 is LNHDA and CDR2 is SQIVND (reference sequence). The CDR3 has 12 amino acids. Trimming took off 5 bases at V and 5 bases at J, with 7 bases between the two ends. The CDR3 DNA follows: TGTGCCAGTAGTGTTCGGGATCAGCCCCAGCATTTT. Residues: CASSVRDQPQHF. Combining the CDR3 with reference TRBV19 and TRBJ1-5 gives the whole variable domain DGGITQSPKYLFRKEGQNVTLSCEQNLNHDAMYWYRQDPGQGLRLIYYSQIVNDFQKGDIAEGYSVSREKKESFPLTVTSAQKNPTAFYLCASSVRDQPQHFGDGTRLSIL.